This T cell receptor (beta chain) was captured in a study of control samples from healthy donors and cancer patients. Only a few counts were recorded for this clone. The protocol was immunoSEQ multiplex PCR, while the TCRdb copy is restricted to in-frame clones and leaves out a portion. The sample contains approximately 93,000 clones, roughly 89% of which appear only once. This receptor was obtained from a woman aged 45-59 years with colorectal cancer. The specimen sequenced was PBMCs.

The CDR3 region has the DNA TGTGCCAGCAGTGAAAAAGGACAGGGGGGTTCACCCCTCCACTTT. Protein sequence: CASSEKGQGGSPLHF. The chain combines TRBV6-1 with TRBJ1-6; 10 bases agree with TRBD1. The CDR3 runs 15 residues. The germline CDR1 and CDR2 sequences are MNHNS and SASEGT. J lost 9 bases, V lost 2 bases, and 4 bases had no gene match.